The 9 T cell receptor beta chains below were found in one sample sequenced in a study of CD8+ T cells in alopecia areata. Extracted from the samples, RNA was reverse transcribed into cDNA to serve as the sequencing template. Sequencing used immunoSEQ multiplex PCR; TCRdb keeps in-frame clones, though not all of them. The sample carries 200,000 to 250,000 clones, less than 65% recorded once. This sample's treatment: oral pan-JAK inhibitor, 5-10 mg twice daily. The sample here was CD4+ T cells sorted from blood, taken at week 4, from a patient treated with tofacitinib. These receptors were taken from a human donor with alopecia areata.

The genes are TRBV5-4 and TRBJ1-2; tentative D call: TRBD1 (5 bases). V lost 0 bases and J 2 bases, leaving 5 bases between the germline ends. This CDR3 contains 13 residues. Germline assignment: CDR1 SGHNT and CDR2 YYREEE (reference sequence). CDR3 sequence (DNA): TGTGCCAGCAGCTTGGCAGGGAACTATGGCTACACCTTC. It translates to CASSLAGNYGYTF.

The gene calls are TRBV20-1 and TRBJ2-7; D possibly corresponds to TRBD2 (5 bases). The CDR3 runs to 11 residues. Germline lookup yields CDR1 DFQATT and CDR2 SNEGSKA (reference sequence). V lost 3 bases and J 11 bases, leaving 14 bases between the germline ends. CDR3 protein: CSASLKGLEYF. CDR3 sequence (DNA): TGCAGTGCTAGTCTTAAAGGACTGGAGTACTTC.

This clone was counted between two and nine times. The chain joins TRBV5-8 to TRBJ2-7; D is uncertain. The CDR3 covers 12 residues. The germline V gene has CDR1 SGHTS and CDR2 YDEGEE. Trimming removed 0 bases from V and 4 bases from J, with 5 bases in between. CDR3 DNA: TGTGCCAGCAGCTTGGAGGGTTACGAGCAGTACTTC. It specifies CASSLEGYEQYF. Using reference TRBV5-8 and TRBJ2-7 for the parts outside the CDR3, the full variable domain is EAGVTQSPTHLIKTRGQQATLRCSPISGHTSVYWYQQALGLGLQFLLWYDEGEERNRGNFPPRFSGRQFPNYSSELNVNALELEDSALYLCASSLEGYEQYFGPGTRLTVT.

The gene calls are TRBV2 and TRBJ2-3; 7 positions match TRBD2. CDR1 and CDR2 from the germline V gene are SNHLY and FYNNEI. Trimming at V came to 8 bases and at J to 1 base, leaving 9 bases not matched to a gene. The length of the CDR3 is 15 residues. In DNA, the CDR3 is TGTGCCAGCGGGGGGAGGGCGAGCCGCACAGATACGCAGTATTTT. Amino acids: CASGGRASRTDTQYF.

This chain connects TRBV29-1 to TRBJ1-5, with 12 bases lining up with TRBD1. The J segment lost 5 bases and the V segment lost 3 bases, leaving 5 bases of the junction unmatched. Germline V CDR1 and CDR2: SQVTM, ANQGSEA. The CDR3 consists of 15 residues. The CDR3 DNA reads as TGCAGCGTTGACTACGGGACAGGGGGCGATCAGCCCCAGCATTTT. Translation gives CSVDYGTGGDQPQHF.

This chain connects TRBV5-1 to TRBJ2-3, with D possibly TRBD1 on 7 matching bases. V gave up 4 bases and J gave up 2 bases, with 17 bases separating them. The CDR3 runs 16 residues. Germline CDR1 and CDR2: SGHRS and YFSETQ. CDR3 residues: CASSPEGQIHTDTQYF. Here the CDR3 DNA reads TGCGCCAGCAGCCCGGAGGGACAGATCCACACAGATACGCAGTATTTT. Supplemented by reference TRBV5-1 and TRBJ2-3, the full variable domain reads KAGVTQTPRYLIKTRGQQVTLSCSPISGHRSVSWYQQTPGQGLQFLFEYFSETQRNKGNFPGRFSGRQFSNSRSEMNVSTLELGDSALYLCASSPEGQIHTDTQYFGPGTRLTVL.

The CDR3 bases are TGTGCCAGCAGACGAATGGACGGAAAACTGTTTTTT. Protein: CASRRMDGKLFF. The rearrangement uses TRBV28 and TRBJ1-4; D gene uncertain. Germline V gene lookup returns CDR1 MDHEN and CDR2 SYDVKM. The CDR3 contains 12 residues. Deletions cut 6 bases from V and 10 bases from J, with 12 bases between.

This clone was recorded only once. J is TRBJ1-6 and V is TRBV2; D uncertain. This CDR3 comprises 14 residues. V lost 8 bases and J 9 bases, leaving 17 bases between the germline ends. Germline lookup yields CDR1 SNHLY and CDR2 FYNNEI. The CDR3 nucleotides read TGTGCCAGCCTCTATGGAGAGGCCTCTTCACCCCTCCACTTT. Translation: CASLYGEASSPLHF.

J is TRBJ1-6 and V is TRBV2; D is unresolved. The CDR3 is 11 residues long. Germline loops: CDR1 SNHLY, CDR2 FYNNEI. V was trimmed by 6 bases and J by 6 bases, leaving 3 bases between them. The CDR3 sequence is CASRSNSPLHF. The DNA for the CDR3 is TGTGCCAGCAGGAGTAATTCACCCCTCCACTTT.